The clone carrying this T cell receptor (beta chain) was observed many times. This record comes from a study of glioma-infiltrating T cells after dendritic cell vaccination. Sequencing used immunoSEQ multiplex PCR; TCRdb keeps in-frame clones, though not all of them. In the table there are around 37,000 clones, just under 85% of which are singletons. This CDR3 spans 12 amino acids. Trimming removed 7 bases from V and 6 bases from J, with 13 bases in between. Germline V gene sequence: CDR1 MNHEY, CDR2 SVGAGI. The rearrangement uses TRBV6-5 and TRBJ2-7; no firm D call. The source was blood, collected before dendritic cell vaccination. This TCR was recovered from a human donor with glioblastoma. CDR3: CASTGKAAEQYF. The CDR3 DNA is TGTGCCAGCACAGGTAAAGCCGCCGAGCAGTACTTC.